The 5 T cell receptor beta chains in this list originate from one sample, sequenced in a study of cytomegalovirus exposure and HLA in healthy donors. The assay was immunoSEQ multiplex PCR, and TCRdb's table has in-frame clones only and misses some. In the table there are 250,000 to 400,000 clones, 88% of which are singletons. Sequencing was carried out using PBMCs. The receptors come from a man aged 25 to 45 in good health and CMV-seronegative.

The chain recombines TRBV28 with TRBJ1-2, with 8 bases fitting TRBD1. Germline CDR1 is MDHEN and CDR2 is SYDVKM. V trimming: 8 bases; J trimming: 7 bases; junction bases outside the gene matches: 3. The CDR3 is 11 amino acids. The DNA for the CDR3 is TGTGCCAGCCAGGGGGCAGGTGGCTACACCTTC. Protein sequence: CASQGAGGYTF.

This clone was picked up one time. The rearrangement uses TRBV7-6 and TRBJ1-2, with 7 bases identical to TRBD1. CDR3 length: 15 residues. The V segment lost 4 bases and the J segment 4 bases; nucleotides outside the gene matches: 9. Germline V lookup: CDR1 SGHVS, CDR2 FNYEAQ. The CDR3 DNA reads TGTGCCAGCAGCTCCGACCTTACAGGGGTCTATGGCTACACCTTC. Translating it yields CASSSDLTGVYGYTF.

On this clone: Relative to the germline gene, one junction end is altered; a read error may explain this. The J gene is TRBJ2-2, the V gene TRBV11-3, with 9 bases aligning to TRBD2. CDR1 is SGHNT, CDR2 YENEEA, per germline. This CDR3 contains 15 residues. The CDR3 is CASSSRGGPSGELFF. CDR3 nucleotide sequence: TGTGCCAGCAGCTCGCGGGGGGGCCCTTCCGGAGAGCTGTTTTTT.

The CDR3 is CRVWGENEQFF. DNA of the CDR3: TGCAGGGTCTGGGGGGAGAATGAGCAGTTCTTC. The chain has TRBV20-1 and TRBJ2-1; the D gene is possibly TRBD2 (6 bases). The germline gives CDR1 DFQATT, CDR2 SNEGSKA (reference sequence). The length of the CDR3 is 11 residues.

The chain has TRBV6-1 and TRBJ2-3, with 8 bases lining up with TRBD2. The V segment lost 4 bases and the J segment 4 bases; nucleotides outside the gene matches: 7. The CDR3 runs 15 residues. Per germline, CDR1 MNHNS and CDR2 SASEGT. The CDR3 sequence is CASSGRGGDADTQYF. CDR3 coding DNA: TGTGCCAGCAGTGGACGGGGGGGCGACGCAGATACGCAGTATTTT.